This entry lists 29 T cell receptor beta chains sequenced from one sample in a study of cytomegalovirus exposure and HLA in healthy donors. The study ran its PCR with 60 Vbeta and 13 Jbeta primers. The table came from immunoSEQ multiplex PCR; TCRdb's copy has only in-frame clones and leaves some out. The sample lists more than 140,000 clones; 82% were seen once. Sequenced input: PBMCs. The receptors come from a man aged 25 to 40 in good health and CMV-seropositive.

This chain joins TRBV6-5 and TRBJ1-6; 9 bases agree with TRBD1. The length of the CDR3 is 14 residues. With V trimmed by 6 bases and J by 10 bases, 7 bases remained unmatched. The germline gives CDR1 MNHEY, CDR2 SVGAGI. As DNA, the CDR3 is TGTGCCAGCAGCGGACAGGGGATCTCGTCACCCCTCCACTTT. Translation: CASSGQGISSPLHF.

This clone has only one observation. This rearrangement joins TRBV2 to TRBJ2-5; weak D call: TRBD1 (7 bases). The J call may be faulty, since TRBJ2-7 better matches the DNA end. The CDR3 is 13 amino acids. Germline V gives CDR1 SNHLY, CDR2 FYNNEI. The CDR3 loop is CASRRGQGGEQYF. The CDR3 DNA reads TGTGCCAGCCGTAGGGGGCAGGGGGGCGAGCAGTACTTC.

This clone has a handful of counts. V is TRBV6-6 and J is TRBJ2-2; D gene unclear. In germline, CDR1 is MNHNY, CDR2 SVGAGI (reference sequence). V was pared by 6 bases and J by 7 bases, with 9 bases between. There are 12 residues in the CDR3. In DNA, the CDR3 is TGTGCCAGCAGCCCCTACGGCGGGGAGCTGTTTTTT. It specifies CASSPYGGELFF.

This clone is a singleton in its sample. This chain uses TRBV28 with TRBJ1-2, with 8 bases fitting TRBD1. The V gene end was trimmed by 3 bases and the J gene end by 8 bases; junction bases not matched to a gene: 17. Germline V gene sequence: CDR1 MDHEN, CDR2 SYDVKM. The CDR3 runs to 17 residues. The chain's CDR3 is CASSFPPGWTGRGGYTF. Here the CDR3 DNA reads TGTGCCAGCAGTTTCCCTCCCGGGTGGACAGGGAGGGGAGGCTACACCTTC.

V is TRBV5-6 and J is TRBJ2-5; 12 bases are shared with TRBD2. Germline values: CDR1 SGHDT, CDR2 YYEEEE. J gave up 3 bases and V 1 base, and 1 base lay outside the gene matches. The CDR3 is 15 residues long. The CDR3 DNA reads TGTGCCAGCAGCTTGAGGACTAGCGGGGAAGAGACCCAGTACTTC. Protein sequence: CASSLRTSGEETQYF.

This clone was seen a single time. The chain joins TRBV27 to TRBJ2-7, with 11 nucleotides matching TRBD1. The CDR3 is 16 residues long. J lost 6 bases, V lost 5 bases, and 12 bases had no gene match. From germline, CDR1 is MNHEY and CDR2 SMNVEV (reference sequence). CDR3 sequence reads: CASSTGTGTGGREQYF. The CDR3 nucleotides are TGTGCCAGCAGTACGGGGACCGGGACAGGGGGTCGCGAGCAGTACTTC.

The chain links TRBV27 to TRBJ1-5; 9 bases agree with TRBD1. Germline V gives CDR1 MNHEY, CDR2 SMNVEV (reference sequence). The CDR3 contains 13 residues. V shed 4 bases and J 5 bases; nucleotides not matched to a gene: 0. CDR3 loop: CASSWDRDQPQHF. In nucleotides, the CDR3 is TGTGCCAGCAGTTGGGACAGGGATCAGCCCCAGCATTTT.

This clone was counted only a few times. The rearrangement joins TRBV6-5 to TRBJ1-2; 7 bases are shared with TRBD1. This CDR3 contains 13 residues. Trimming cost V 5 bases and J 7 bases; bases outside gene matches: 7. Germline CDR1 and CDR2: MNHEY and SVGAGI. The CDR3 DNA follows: TGTGCCAGCAGTGACAGGGAGTGGGGTGGCTACACCTTC. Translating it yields CASSDREWGGYTF.

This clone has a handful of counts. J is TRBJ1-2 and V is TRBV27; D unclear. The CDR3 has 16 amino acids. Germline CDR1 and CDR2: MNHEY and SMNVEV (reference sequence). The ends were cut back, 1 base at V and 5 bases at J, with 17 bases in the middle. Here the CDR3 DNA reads TGTGCCAGCAGTTTATATACCTCAGGTTCCTCTTATGGCTACACCTTC. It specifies CASSLYTSGSSYGYTF.

CDR3 amino acids: CASRVQGAQPQHF. CDR3 coding DNA: TGTGCCAGCAGGGTACAGGGGGCTCAGCCCCAGCATTTT. This sequence joins TRBV2 and TRBJ1-5; the match to TRBD1 covers 9 bases. CDR3 length: 13 amino acids. J gave up 6 bases and V 6 bases, and 3 bases lay outside the gene matches. Germline CDR1 reads SNHLY; CDR2 reads FYNNEI.

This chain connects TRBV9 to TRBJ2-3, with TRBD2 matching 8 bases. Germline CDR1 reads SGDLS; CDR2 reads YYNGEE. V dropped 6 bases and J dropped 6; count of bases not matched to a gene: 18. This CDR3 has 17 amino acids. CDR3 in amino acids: CASTFYGAGVFSDTQYF. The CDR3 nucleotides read TGTGCCAGCACCTTTTACGGAGCGGGAGTATTTTCTGATACGCAGTATTTT.

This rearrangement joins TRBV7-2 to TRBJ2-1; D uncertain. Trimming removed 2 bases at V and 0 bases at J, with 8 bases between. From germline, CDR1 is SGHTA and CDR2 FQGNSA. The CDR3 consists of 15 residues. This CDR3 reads CASSLSTRSYNEQFF. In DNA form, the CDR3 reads TGTGCCAGCAGCTTATCTACCCGCTCCTACAATGAGCAGTTCTTC.

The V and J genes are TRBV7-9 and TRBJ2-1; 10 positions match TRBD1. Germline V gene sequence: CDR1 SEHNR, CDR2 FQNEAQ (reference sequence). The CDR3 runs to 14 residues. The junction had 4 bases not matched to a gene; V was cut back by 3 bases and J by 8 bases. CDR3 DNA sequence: TGTGCCAGCAGCTTCGGGACAGGGGTCGATGAGCAGTTCTTC. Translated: CASSFGTGVDEQFF.

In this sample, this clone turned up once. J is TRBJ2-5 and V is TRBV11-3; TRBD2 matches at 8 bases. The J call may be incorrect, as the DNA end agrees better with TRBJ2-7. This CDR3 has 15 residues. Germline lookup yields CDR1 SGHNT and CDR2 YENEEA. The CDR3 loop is CASSLGRGDSYEQYF. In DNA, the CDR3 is TGTGCCAGCAGCTTGGGGCGGGGGGACTCCTACGAGCAGTACTTC.

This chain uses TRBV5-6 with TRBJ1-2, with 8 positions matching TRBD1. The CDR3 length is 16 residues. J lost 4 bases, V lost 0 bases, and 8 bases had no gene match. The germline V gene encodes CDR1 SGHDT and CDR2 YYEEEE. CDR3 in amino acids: CASSLGRGRMFYGYTF. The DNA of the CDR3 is TGTGCCAGCAGCTTGGGCAGGGGGCGGATGTTCTATGGCTACACCTTC. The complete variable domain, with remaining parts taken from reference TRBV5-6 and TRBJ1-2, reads DAGVTQSPTHLIKTRGQQVTLRCSPKSGHDTVSWYQQALGQGPQFIFQYYEEEERQRGNFPDRFSGHQFPNYSSELNVNALLLGDSALYLCASSLGRGRMFYGYTFGSGTRLTVV.

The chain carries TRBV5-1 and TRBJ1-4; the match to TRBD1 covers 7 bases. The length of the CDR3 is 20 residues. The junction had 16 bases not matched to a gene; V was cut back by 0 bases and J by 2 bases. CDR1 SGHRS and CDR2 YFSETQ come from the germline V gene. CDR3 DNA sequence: TGCGCCAGCAGCTTGGCCATGGGACAGCCCCTTGTGGGGACTAATGAAAAACTGTTTTTT. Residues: CASSLAMGQPLVGTNEKLFF. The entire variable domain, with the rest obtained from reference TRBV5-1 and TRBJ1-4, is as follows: KAGVTQTPRYLIKTRGQQVTLSCSPISGHRSVSWYQQTPGQGLQFLFEYFSETQRNKGNFPGRFSGRQFSNSRSEMNVSTLELGDSALYLCASSLAMGQPLVGTNEKLFFGSGTQLSVL.

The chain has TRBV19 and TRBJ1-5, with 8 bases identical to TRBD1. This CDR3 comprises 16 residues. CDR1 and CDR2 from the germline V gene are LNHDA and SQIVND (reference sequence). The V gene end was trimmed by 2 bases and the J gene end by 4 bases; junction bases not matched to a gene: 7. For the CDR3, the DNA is TGTGCCAGTAGTATAATGTCAGGGGGCCGAAATCAGCCCCAGCATTTT. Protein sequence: CASSIMSGGRNQPQHF.

CDR3 sequence reads: CASSEALRPGNTEAFF. The CDR3, as DNA: TGTGCCAGCAGTGAAGCGTTACGGCCAGGGAACACTGAAGCTTTCTTT. The chain uses TRBV6-1 and TRBJ1-1; D is ambiguous. CDR1 and CDR2 (germline): MNHNS, SASEGT. The CDR3 runs 16 residues. V shed 0 bases and J shed 1 base, with 12 bases lying between them.

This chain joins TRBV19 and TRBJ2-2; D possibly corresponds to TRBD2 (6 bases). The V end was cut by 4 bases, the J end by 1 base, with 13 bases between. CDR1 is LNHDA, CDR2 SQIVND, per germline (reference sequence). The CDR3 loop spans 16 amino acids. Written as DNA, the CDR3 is TGTGCCAGTAGTAGGCCTCCTAGCGAGAACACCGGGGAGCTGTTTTTT. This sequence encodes CASSRPPSENTGELFF.

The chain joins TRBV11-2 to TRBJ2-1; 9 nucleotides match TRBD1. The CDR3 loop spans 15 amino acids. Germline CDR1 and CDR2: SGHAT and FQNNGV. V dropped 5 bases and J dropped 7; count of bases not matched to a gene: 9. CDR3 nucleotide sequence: TGTGCCAGCAGCATGAGGACAGGGGACTCTAATGAGCAGTTCTTC. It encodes CASSMRTGDSNEQFF.

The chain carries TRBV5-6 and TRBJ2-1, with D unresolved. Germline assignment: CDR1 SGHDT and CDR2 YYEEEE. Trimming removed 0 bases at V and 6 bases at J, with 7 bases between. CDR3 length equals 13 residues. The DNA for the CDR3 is TGTGCCAGCAGCTTGGAGACACTCAATGAGCAGTTCTTC. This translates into CASSLETLNEQFF. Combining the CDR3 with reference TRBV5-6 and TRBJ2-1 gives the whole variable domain DAGVTQSPTHLIKTRGQQVTLRCSPKSGHDTVSWYQQALGQGPQFIFQYYEEEERQRGNFPDRFSGHQFPNYSSELNVNALLLGDSALYLCASSLETLNEQFFGPGTRLTVL.

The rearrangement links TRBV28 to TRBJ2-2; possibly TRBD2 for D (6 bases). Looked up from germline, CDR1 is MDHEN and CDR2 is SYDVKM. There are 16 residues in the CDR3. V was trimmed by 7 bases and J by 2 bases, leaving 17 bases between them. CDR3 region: CASKRSGRINTGELFF. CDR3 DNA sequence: TGTGCCAGCAAGAGAAGCGGGCGAATAAACACCGGGGAGCTGTTTTTT.

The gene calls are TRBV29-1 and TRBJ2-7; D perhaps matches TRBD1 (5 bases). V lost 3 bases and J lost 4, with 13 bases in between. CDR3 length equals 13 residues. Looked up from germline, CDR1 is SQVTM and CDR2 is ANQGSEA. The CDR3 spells CSVDYAGRYEQYF. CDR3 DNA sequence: TGCAGCGTTGATTATGCAGGGCGGTACGAGCAGTACTTC.

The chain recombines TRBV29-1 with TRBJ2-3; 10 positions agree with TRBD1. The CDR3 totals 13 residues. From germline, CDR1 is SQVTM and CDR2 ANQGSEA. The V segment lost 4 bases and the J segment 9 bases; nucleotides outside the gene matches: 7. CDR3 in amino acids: CSVGQGAVGTQYF. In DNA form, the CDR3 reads TGCAGCGTTGGACAGGGGGCGGTTGGGACGCAGTATTTT.

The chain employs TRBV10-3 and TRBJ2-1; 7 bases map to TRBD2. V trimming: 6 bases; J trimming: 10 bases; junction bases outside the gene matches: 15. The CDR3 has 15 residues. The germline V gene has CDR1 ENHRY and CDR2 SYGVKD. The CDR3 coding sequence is TGTGCCATCAGCCCGACCGCGGGAGAAAATCAAGAGCAGTTCTTC. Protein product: CAISPTAGENQEQFF.

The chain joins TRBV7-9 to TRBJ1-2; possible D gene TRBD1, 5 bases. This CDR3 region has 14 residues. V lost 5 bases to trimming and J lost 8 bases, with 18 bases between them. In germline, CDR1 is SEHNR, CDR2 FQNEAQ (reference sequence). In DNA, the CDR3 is TGTGCCAGCAGCCGCTCGGGGGGTCGGCTGGGCTACACCTTC. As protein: CASSRSGGRLGYTF.

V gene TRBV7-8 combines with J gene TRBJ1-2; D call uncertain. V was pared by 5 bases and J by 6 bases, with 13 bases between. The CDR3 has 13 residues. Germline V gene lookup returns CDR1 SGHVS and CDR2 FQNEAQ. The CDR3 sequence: CASSLRVGDGYTF. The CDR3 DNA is TGTGCCAGCAGCCTCCGGGTCGGGGATGGCTACACCTTC. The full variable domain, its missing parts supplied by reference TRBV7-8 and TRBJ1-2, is GAGVSQSPRYKVAKRGQDVALRCDPISGHVSLFWYQQALGQGPEFLTYFQNEAQLDKSGLPSDRFFAERPEGSVSTLKIQRTQQEDSAVYLCASSLRVGDGYTFGSGTRLTVV.

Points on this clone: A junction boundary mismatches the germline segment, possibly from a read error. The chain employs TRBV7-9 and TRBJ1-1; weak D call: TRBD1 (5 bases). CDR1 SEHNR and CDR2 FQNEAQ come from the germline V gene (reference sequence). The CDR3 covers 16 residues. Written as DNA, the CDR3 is TGTTCCAGCAGCTTAGATGGGGCGGTATTGAACACTGAAGCTTTCTTT. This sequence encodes CSSSLDGAVLNTEAFF.

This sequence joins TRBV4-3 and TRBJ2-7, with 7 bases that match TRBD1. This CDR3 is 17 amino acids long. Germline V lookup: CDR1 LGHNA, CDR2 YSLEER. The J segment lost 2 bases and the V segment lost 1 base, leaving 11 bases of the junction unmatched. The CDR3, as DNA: TGCGCCAGCAGCCAAGTGGCAGGGGGAAATAAGGCCTACGAGCAGTACTTC. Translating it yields CASSQVAGGNKAYEQYF.